A single sample gave rise to the 29 T cell receptor beta chains below, sequenced in a study of blood T cell repertoires in COVID-19. The assay was immunoSEQ multiplex PCR, and TCRdb's table has in-frame clones only and misses some. Counted here are about 59,000 clones, about 84% occurring once; the ten biggest clones make up roughly 7%. Material: peripheral blood. These receptors were taken from a man aged 60 to 69 with acute or convalescent COVID-19.

This clone has a handful of counts. The V call is TRBV4-1, the J call TRBJ2-1; tentatively, D is TRBD2 (6 bases). The germline CDR1 and CDR2 sequences are MGHRA and YSYEKL. The CDR3 loop spans 18 amino acids. V was cut by 3 bases and J by 0 bases, with 18 bases left in between. In DNA, the CDR3 is TGCGCCAGCAGCCAGTTACCGGGCGGGATTAACTCCTACAATGAGCAGTTCTTC. It specifies CASSQLPGGINSYNEQFF.

This sequence joins TRBV7-8 and TRBJ2-1, with a tentative D call TRBD1 (6 bases). V was pared by 2 bases and J by 8 bases, with 10 bases between. The CDR3 spans 13 residues. From germline, CDR1 is SGHVS and CDR2 FQNEAQ. The CDR3 DNA is TGTGCCAGCAGCTTATCAGGGGTCTATGAGCAGTTCTTC. This codes for CASSLSGVYEQFF.

As to this clone: Additional DNA sequences in this sample encode the identical CDR3. The chain combines TRBV5-1 with TRBJ2-3; 9 nucleotides agree with TRBD2. Trimming at V came to 4 bases and at J to 2 bases, leaving 2 bases not matched to a gene. The CDR3 loop spans 14 amino acids. Germline CDR1 and CDR2: SGHRS and YFSETQ. The CDR3 DNA sequence: TGCGCCAGCAGCCTAGCGGGATCCACAGATACGCAGTATTTT. Translated, it gives CASSLAGSTDTQYF. Using reference TRBV5-1 and TRBJ2-3 for the parts outside the CDR3, the full variable domain is KAGVTQTPRYLIKTRGQQVTLSCSPISGHRSVSWYQQTPGQGLQFLFEYFSETQRNKGNFPGRFSGRQFSNSRSEMNVSTLELGDSALYLCASSLAGSTDTQYFGPGTRLTVL.

This chain links TRBV24-1 with TRBJ2-2; D is unresolved. V was pared by 3 bases and J by 3 bases, with 7 bases between. The germline V gene has CDR1 KGHDR and CDR2 SFDVKD. This CDR3 region has 14 residues. Here the CDR3 reads CATSDHRDTGELFF. The CDR3 DNA reads TGTGCCACCAGTGATCACAGAGACACCGGGGAGCTGTTTTTT.

V is TRBV24-1 and J is TRBJ2-1, with 7 nucleotides matching TRBD2. CDR1 KGHDR and CDR2 SFDVKD come from the germline V gene. There are 12 residues in the CDR3. The trim removed 5 bases at V and 6 bases at J, leaving 0 bases unmatched. The DNA of the CDR3 is TGTGCCACCAGTGGGGAGGGCAATGAGCAGTTCTTC. Translated, it gives CATSGEGNEQFF.

V and J are TRBV15 and TRBJ2-5; D is perhaps TRBD2 (5 bases). Per germline, CDR1 LNHNV and CDR2 YYDKDF (reference sequence). With 6 bases removed from V and 3 bases from J, the gap between germline ends came to 14 bases. The CDR3 spans 14 residues. DNA of the CDR3: TGTGCCACCAGGGCGGCGGGTCGGGAAGAGACCCAGTACTTC. Protein sequence: CATRAAGREETQYF.

J is TRBJ1-2 and V is TRBV7-9, with a weak D call TRBD1 (5 bases). Per germline, CDR1 SEHNR and CDR2 FQNEAQ (reference sequence). The CDR3 runs 15 residues. V shed 6 bases and J shed 3 bases, with 17 bases lying between them. CDR3 protein: CASSPGSPRDYGYTF. The CDR3 DNA reads TGTGCCAGCAGTCCCGGATCGCCCAGGGACTATGGCTACACCTTC. The whole variable domain, remainder taken from reference TRBV7-9 and TRBJ1-2, is DTGVSQNPRHKITKRGQNVTFRCDPISEHNRLYWYRQTLGQGPEFLTYFQNEAQLEKSRLLSDRFSAERPKGSFSTLEIQRTEQGDSAMYLCASSPGSPRDYGYTFGSGTRLTVV.

The chain couples TRBV28 to TRBJ1-2; 7 bases are shared with TRBD1. The germline CDR1 and CDR2 sequences are MDHEN and SYDVKM. CDR3 length: 14 residues. V lost 8 bases, J lost 6 bases, and 12 bases stayed unmatched. Written as DNA, the CDR3 is TGTGCCAGCCGCCAACAGGGGAAGTTAGATGGCTACACCTTC. Translating gives CASRQQGKLDGYTF.

This clone was seen only a few times. This sequence joins TRBV5-1 and TRBJ2-1, with 14 nucleotides matching TRBD2. V lost 2 bases to trimming and J lost 6 bases; unmatched junction nucleotides: 4. Germline V gene data show CDR1 as SGHRS and CDR2 as YFSETQ. The CDR3 extends over 16 amino acids. CDR3 loop: CASSLRLAGGPNEQFF. CDR3 DNA: TGCGCCAGCAGCTTACGACTAGCGGGGGGGCCCAATGAGCAGTTCTTC.

This chain uses TRBV6-5 with TRBJ1-5; no reliable D call. Trimming took 7 bases from V and 2 from J, leaving 9 bases between them. The CDR3 loop spans 13 amino acids. Germline V lookup: CDR1 MNHEY, CDR2 SVGAGI. The CDR3 loop is CASTREGNQPQHF. CDR3 nucleotide sequence: TGTGCCAGCACGAGGGAAGGCAATCAGCCCCAGCATTTT.

This chain links TRBV3-1 (or the pseudogene TRBV3-2) with TRBJ1-3; TRBD1 matches at 7 bases. The germline V gene has CDR1 LGHDT and CDR2 YNNKEL (reference sequence). V gave up 3 bases and J gave up 4 bases; unmatched junction bases: 3. This CDR3 region has 14 residues. The CDR3 here is CASSQGQNGNTIYF. DNA of the CDR3: TGTGCCAGCAGCCAGGGACAGAACGGAAACACCATATATTTT.

The chain employs TRBV13 and TRBJ2-7; 11 nucleotides agree with TRBD1. After removal of 5 bases from V and 3 bases from J, the junction contained 6 bases not matched to a gene. The CDR3 covers 15 residues. Germline-derived CDR1 and CDR2 are PRHDT and FYEKMQ (reference sequence). CDR3: CASSKTGTGGYEQYF. CDR3 sequence (DNA): TGTGCCAGCAGCAAAACCGGGACAGGGGGCTACGAGCAGTACTTC.

This chain uses TRBV5-1 with TRBJ1-3; 7 nucleotides match TRBD1. J was trimmed by 3 bases and V by 2 bases; bases with no gene match: 5. This CDR3 spans 15 amino acids. Germline CDR1 reads SGHRS; CDR2 reads YFSETQ. The CDR3 here is CASSLDRVLGNTIYF. In nucleotides, the CDR3 is TGCGCCAGCAGCTTAGACAGGGTTCTTGGAAACACCATATATTTT.

The chain couples TRBV9 to TRBJ1-1; possibly TRBD1 for D (5 bases). Per germline, CDR1 SGDLS and CDR2 YYNGEE. The CDR3 extends over 14 amino acids. Trimming removed 4 bases at V and 5 bases at J, with 15 bases between. The CDR3 is CASSRGTRGTEAFF. In DNA, the CDR3 is TGTGCCAGCAGCCGGGGGACCCGAGGGACTGAAGCTTTCTTT.

This rearrangement joins TRBV9 to TRBJ2-7; 10 positions agree with TRBD2. CDR3 length: 15 residues. Germline CDR1 and CDR2: SGDLS and YYNGEE. Trimming took 0 bases from V and 3 from J; bases not matched to a gene: 3. CDR3 sequence: CASSVGSSGGYEQYF. CDR3 sequence (DNA): TGTGCCAGCAGCGTAGGGTCTAGCGGGGGCTACGAGCAGTACTTC. Together with reference TRBV9 and TRBJ2-7, the CDR3 gives the full variable domain: DSGVTQTPKHLITATGQRVTLRCSPRSGDLSVYWYQQSLDQGLQFLIQYYNGEERAKGNILERFSAQQFPDLHSELNLSSLELGDSALYFCASSVGSSGGYEQYFGPGTRLTVT.

In DNA, the CDR3 is TGTGCCAGCAGACAGGGCCGGGATGAGCAGTTCTTC. The encoded protein is CASRQGRDEQFF. J is TRBJ2-1 and V is TRBV27, with D possibly TRBD1 on 6 matching bases. The CDR3 runs to 12 residues. V was shortened by 6 bases and J by 8 bases, with 11 bases between the two germline ends. Per germline, CDR1 MNHEY and CDR2 SMNVEV (reference sequence).

This chain connects TRBV30 to TRBJ1-4; D is perhaps TRBD1 (6 bases). V was cut by 3 bases and J by 7 bases, with 18 bases left in between. Germline values: CDR1 GTSNPN, CDR2 SVGIG (reference sequence). This CDR3 has 15 amino acids. The CDR3 DNA reads TGTGCCTGGAGCCGGGGGGGGGCCAGGGGTGAAAAACTGTTTTTT. It specifies CAWSRGGARGEKLFF.

The chain employs TRBV30 and TRBJ2-7; D is perhaps TRBD2 (6 bases). The length of the CDR3 is 12 residues. CDR1 is GTSNPN, CDR2 SVGIG, per germline (reference sequence). Between the trimmed V and J ends, which lost 2 bases and 4 bases, there was a span of 9 bases. The CDR3 loop is CAWSRAGYEQYF. CDR3 in DNA: TGTGCCTGGAGTCGCGCGGGATACGAGCAGTACTTC. Full variable domain (remainder filled in from reference TRBV30 and TRBJ2-7): SQTIHQWPATLVQPVGSPLSLECTVEGTSNPNLYWYRQAAGRGLQLLFYSVGIGQISSEVPQNLSASRPQDRQFILSSKKLLLSDSGFYLCAWSRAGYEQYFGPGTRLTVT.

Here the CDR3 reads CASRTTGYSYNSPLHF. DNA for the CDR3: TGTGCCAGCAGGACCACGGGATACTCCTATAATTCACCCCTCCACTTT. The chain carries TRBV3-1 (or the pseudogene TRBV3-2) and TRBJ1-6; D gene ambiguous. CDR3 length: 16 amino acids. Germline CDR1 LGHDT, CDR2 YNNKEL (reference sequence). V was clipped by 6 bases and J by 0 bases, with 12 bases between them.

V is TRBV29-1 and J is TRBJ2-3; TRBD2 agrees at 9 bases. The CDR3 sequence is 16 residues long. In germline, CDR1 is SQVTM, CDR2 ANQGSEA. V shed 3 bases, J shed 2 bases, and the junction held 9 bases outside the gene matches. CDR3 DNA: TGCAGCGTTGATGGCCTAGCGGGGTCCAACACAGATACGCAGTATTTT. Residues: CSVDGLAGSNTDTQYF.

This clone was seen a single time. This chain connects TRBV10-2 to TRBJ1-5; 12 bases match TRBD1. This CDR3 is 18 amino acids long. Germline lookup yields CDR1 WSHSY and CDR2 SAAADI. Trimming at V came to 7 bases and at J to 0 bases, leaving 10 bases not matched to a gene. CDR3: CASTRDRGPDYSNQPQHF. CDR3 bases: TGCGCCAGCACCCGGGACAGGGGGCCCGATTATAGCAATCAGCCCCAGCATTTT.

The genes are TRBV19 and TRBJ2-2; 8 bases are a match to TRBD1. This CDR3 spans 15 amino acids. Germline V CDR1 and CDR2: LNHDA, SQIVND (reference sequence). Trimming at V came to 8 bases and at J to 1 base, leaving 6 bases not matched to a gene. The CDR3 coding sequence is TGTGCCAGTCAGACAGGGGTCCTGAACACCGGGGAGCTGTTTTTT. Amino acids: CASQTGVLNTGELFF.

The chain recombines TRBV7-2 with TRBJ1-3, with a weak D call TRBD1 (6 bases). The CDR3 loop spans 14 amino acids. The V end was cut by 5 bases, the J end by 2 bases, with 10 bases between. Germline V gene sequence: CDR1 SGHTA, CDR2 FQGNSA. For the CDR3, the DNA is TGTGCCAGCAGCGCACAGGGAACTGGAAACACCATATATTTT. Amino acids: CASSAQGTGNTIYF.

This chain connects TRBV7-3 to TRBJ1-1, with D perhaps matching TRBD1 (6 bases). CDR1 is SGHTA, CDR2 FQGTGA, per germline. This CDR3 is built from 13 residues. Trimming took off 6 bases at V and 1 base at J, with 9 bases between the two ends. The CDR3 sequence is CASRLTGNTEAFF. The CDR3 DNA reads as TGTGCCAGCAGATTGACAGGGAACACTGAAGCTTTCTTT. Combining the CDR3 with reference TRBV7-3 and TRBJ1-1 gives the whole variable domain GAGVSQTPSNKVTEKGKYVELRCDPISGHTALYWYRQSLGQGPEFLIYFQGTGAADDSGLPNDRFFAVRPEGSVSTLKIQRTERGDSAVYLCASRLTGNTEAFFGQGTRLTVV.

The chain employs TRBV6-5 and TRBJ1-1; TRBD1 might be the D (6 bases). The germline V and J ends were trimmed by 6 bases and 1 base, with 15 bases remaining between them. The germline CDR1 and CDR2 sequences are MNHEY and SVGAGI. The CDR3 loop spans 15 amino acids. The CDR3 protein is CASRVKTGPNTEAFF. Here the CDR3 DNA reads TGTGCCAGCAGAGTAAAGACAGGTCCGAACACTGAAGCTTTCTTT.

This sequence joins TRBV7-2 and TRBJ1-3, with D hard to call. Trimming took off 2 bases at V and 8 bases at J, with 7 bases between the two ends. CDR3 length: 12 amino acids. The germline gives CDR1 SGHTA, CDR2 FQGNSA. The DNA of the CDR3 is TGTGCCAGCAGCTTACCGGGTTACACCATATATTTT. Translated: CASSLPGYTIYF.

The chain couples TRBV10-3 to TRBJ1-6, with 7 nucleotides matching TRBD1. With 5 bases clipped from V and 5 bases from J, the junction kept 9 bases outside the gene matches. The length of the CDR3 is 16 residues. The germline V gene has CDR1 ENHRY and CDR2 SYGVKD. CDR3 sequence reads: CAISISGTADNSPLHF. The CDR3 DNA sequence: TGTGCCATCAGTATCAGTGGGACAGCCGATAATTCACCCCTCCACTTT.

J is TRBJ1-5 and V is TRBV18; tentative D call: TRBD1 (6 bases). In germline, CDR1 is KGHSH, CDR2 LQKENI. The CDR3 length is 15 residues. V was shortened by 4 bases and J by 6 bases, with 16 bases between the two germline ends. The CDR3 coding sequence is TGTGCCAGCTCACTAGCAGGGGATCAGGCTCAGCCCCAGCATTTT. Amino acid sequence: CASSLAGDQAQPQHF.

The rearrangement links TRBV12-3 or TRBV12-4 to TRBJ2-7; possibly TRBD1 for D (5 bases). The CDR3 is 12 amino acids. V was pared by 6 bases and J by 6 bases, with 12 bases between. The CDR3 DNA reads TGTGCCAGCAGATACCAGGGTTCCGAGCAGTACTTC. It encodes CASRYQGSEQYF.